This T cell receptor (beta chain) was profiled in a study of T cell responses to AZD1222 COVID-19 vaccine. Only in-frame clones appear in the TCRdb table, and some are missing; sequencing was by immunoSEQ multiplex PCR. Of 150,000 or so clones in the sample, about 93% were seen once. CDR1 SNHLY and CDR2 FYNNEI come from the germline V gene. Trimming took 7 bases from V and 3 from J, leaving 10 bases between them. The CDR3 sequence is 13 residues long. Sequencing was performed on peripheral blood, taken on day 0 of AZD1222 vaccination. This chain links TRBV2 with TRBJ1-5, with TRBD1 as a possible D gene (6 bases). The receptor was derived from an adult in good health. The CDR3, as DNA: TGTGCCAGCAAGGACAGCATCAATCAGCCCCAGCATTTT. It translates to CASKDSINQPQHF.